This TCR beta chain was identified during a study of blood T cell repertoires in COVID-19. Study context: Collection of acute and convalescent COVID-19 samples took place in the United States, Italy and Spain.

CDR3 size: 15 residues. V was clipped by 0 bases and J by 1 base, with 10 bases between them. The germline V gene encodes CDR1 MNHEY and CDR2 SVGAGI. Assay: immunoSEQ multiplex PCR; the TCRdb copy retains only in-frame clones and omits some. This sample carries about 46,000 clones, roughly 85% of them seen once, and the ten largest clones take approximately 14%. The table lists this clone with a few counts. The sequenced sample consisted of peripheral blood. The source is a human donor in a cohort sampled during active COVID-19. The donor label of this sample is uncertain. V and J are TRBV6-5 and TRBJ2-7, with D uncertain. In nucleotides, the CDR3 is TGTGCCAGCAGTTACTCGAGCCTAGGATCCTACGAGCAGTACTTC. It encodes CASSYSSLGSYEQYF.